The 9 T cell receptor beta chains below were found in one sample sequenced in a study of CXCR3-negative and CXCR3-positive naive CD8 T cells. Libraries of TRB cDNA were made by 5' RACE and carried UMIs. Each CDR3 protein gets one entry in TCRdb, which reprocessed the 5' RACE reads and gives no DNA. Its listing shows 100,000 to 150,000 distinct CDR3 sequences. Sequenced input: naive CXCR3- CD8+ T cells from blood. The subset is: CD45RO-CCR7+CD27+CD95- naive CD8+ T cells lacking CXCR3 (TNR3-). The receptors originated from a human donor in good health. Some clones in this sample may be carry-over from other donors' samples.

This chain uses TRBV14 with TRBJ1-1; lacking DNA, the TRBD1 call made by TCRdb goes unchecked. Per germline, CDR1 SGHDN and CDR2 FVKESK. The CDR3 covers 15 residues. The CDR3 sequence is CASSTSRGLYTEAFF.

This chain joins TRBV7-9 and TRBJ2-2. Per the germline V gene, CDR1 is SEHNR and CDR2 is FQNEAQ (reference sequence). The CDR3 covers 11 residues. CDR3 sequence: CASSLNGELFF. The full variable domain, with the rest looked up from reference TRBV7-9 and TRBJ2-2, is DTGVSQNPRHKITKRGQNVTFRCDPISEHNRLYWYRQTLGQGPEFLTYFQNEAQLEKSRLLSDRFSAERPKGSFSTLEIQRTEQGDSAMYLCASSLNGELFFGEGSRLTVL.

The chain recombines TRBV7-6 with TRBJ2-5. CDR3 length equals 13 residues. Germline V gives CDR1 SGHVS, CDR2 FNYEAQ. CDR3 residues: CASSLAASETQYF.

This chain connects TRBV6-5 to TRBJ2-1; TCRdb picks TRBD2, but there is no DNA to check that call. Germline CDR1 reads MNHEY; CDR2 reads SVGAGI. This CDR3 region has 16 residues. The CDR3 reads CASSYSEGMGGNEQFF.

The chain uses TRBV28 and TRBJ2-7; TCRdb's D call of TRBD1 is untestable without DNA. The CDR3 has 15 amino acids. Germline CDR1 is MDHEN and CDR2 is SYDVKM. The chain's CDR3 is CASSSPIGGNGEQYF.

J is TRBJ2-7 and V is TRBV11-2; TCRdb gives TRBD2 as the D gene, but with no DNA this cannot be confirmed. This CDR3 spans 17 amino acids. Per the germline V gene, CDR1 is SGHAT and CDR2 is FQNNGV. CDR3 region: CASSLWASGSTGYEQYF.

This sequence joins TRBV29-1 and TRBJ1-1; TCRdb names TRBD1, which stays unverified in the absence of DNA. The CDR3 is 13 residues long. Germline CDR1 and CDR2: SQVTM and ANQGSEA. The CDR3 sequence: CSVVPQGLTEAFF.

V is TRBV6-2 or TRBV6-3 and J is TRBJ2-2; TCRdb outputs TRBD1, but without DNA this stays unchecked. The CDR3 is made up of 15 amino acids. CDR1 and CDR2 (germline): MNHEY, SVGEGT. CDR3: CASSYSPGENGELFF.

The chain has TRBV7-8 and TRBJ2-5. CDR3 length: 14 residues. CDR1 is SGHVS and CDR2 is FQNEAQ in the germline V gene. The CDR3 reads CASSLGRNQETQYF.